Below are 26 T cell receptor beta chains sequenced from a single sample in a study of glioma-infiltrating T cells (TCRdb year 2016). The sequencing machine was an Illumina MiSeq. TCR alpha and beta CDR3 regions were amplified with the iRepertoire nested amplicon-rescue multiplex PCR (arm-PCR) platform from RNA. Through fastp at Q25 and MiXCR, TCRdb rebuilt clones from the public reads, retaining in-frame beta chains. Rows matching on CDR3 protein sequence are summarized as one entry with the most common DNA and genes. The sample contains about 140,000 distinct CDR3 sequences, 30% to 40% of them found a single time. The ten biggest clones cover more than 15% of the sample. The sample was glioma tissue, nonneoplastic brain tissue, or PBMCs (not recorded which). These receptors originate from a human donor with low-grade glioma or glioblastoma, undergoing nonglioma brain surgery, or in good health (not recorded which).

CDR3 sequence (DNA): TGCAGTGCTAGGGATACTAGTTTCCAGTTCTTC. Protein sequence: CSARDTSFQFF. V usage is TRBV20-1 and J usage is TRBJ2-1; perhaps TRBD2 as D (5 bases). This CDR3 has 11 amino acids. V lost 3 bases to trimming and J lost 13 bases, with 13 bases between them. CDR1 is DFQATT and CDR2 is SNEGSKA in the germline V gene (reference sequence).

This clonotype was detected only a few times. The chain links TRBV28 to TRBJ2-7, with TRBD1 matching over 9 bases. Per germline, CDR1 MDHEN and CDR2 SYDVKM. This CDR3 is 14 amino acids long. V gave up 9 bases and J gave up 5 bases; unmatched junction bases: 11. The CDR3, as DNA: TGTGCCAGTTGGGCGGGGGACAGGGTCCACGAGCAGTACTTC. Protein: CASWAGDRVHEQYF.

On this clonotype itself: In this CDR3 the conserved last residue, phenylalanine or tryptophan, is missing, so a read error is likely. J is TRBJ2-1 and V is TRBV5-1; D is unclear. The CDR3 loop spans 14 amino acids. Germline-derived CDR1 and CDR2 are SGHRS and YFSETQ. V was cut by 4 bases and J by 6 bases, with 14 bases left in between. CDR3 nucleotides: TGCGCCAGCAGCCTGGATGCCGCAGTCAATGAGCAGTTCCTC. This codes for CASSLDAAVNEQFL.

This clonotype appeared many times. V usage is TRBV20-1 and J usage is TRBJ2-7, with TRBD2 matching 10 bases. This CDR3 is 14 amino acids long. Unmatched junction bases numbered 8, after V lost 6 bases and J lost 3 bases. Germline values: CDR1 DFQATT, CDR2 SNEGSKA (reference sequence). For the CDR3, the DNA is TGCAGTGCCTACCCGGGACTAGCGAACTACGAGCAGTACTTC. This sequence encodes CSAYPGLANYEQYF.

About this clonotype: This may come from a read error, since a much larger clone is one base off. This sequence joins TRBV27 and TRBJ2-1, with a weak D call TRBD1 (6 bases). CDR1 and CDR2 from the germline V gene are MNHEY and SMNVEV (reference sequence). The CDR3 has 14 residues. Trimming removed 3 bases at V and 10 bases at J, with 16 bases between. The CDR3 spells CASSFDRFSYEQFF. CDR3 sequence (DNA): TGTGCCAGCAGTTTCGACAGGTTCTCCTACGAGCAGTTCTTC.

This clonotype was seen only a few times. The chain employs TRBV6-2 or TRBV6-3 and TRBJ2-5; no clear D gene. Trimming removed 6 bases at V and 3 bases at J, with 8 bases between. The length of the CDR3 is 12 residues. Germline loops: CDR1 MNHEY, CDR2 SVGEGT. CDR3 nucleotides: TGTGCCAGCAGGACCTCCAAAGAGACCCAGTACTTC. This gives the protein CASRTSKETQYF.

This CDR3 reads CASKIAGAIYEQYF. CDR3 nucleotides: TGTGCCAGCAAAATAGCGGGAGCTATCTACGAGCAGTACTTC. This chain links TRBV27 with TRBJ2-7, with TRBD2 matching 9 bases. This CDR3 contains 14 residues. The germline V gene has CDR1 MNHEY and CDR2 SMNVEV (reference sequence). V shed 7 bases and J 3 bases; nucleotides not matched to a gene: 7.

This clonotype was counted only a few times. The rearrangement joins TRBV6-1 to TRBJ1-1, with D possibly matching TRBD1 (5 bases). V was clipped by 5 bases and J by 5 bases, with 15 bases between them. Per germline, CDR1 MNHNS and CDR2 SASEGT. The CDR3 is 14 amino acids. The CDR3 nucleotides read TGTGCCAGCAGTAATCACTTAGGGGAAACTGAAGCTTTCTTT. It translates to CASSNHLGETEAFF.

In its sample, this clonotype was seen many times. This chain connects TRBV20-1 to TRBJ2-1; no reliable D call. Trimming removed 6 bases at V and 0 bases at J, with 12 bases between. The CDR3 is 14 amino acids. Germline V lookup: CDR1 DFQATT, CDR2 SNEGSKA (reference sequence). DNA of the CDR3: TGCAGTGCCGTCAGCGAGAGCTCCTACAATGAGCAGTTCTTC. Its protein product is CSAVSESSYNEQFF.

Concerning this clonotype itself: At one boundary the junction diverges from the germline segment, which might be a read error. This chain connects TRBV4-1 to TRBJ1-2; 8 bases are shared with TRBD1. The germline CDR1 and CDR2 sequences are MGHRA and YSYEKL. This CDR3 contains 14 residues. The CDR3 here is CASSQGTGYYGHTF. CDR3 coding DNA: TGCGCCAGCAGCCAAGGGACAGGGTATTATGGCCACACCTTC.

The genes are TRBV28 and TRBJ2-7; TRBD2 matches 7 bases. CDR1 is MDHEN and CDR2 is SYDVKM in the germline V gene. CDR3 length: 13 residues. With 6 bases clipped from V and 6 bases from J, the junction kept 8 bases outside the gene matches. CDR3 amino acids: CASRESGTREQYF. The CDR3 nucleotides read TGTGCCAGCAGAGAGAGCGGGACCCGCGAGCAGTACTTC.

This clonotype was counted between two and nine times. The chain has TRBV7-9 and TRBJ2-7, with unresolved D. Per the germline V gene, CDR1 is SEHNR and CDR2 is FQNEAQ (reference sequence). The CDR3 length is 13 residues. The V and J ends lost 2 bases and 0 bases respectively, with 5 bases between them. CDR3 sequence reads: CASSLTYSYEQYF. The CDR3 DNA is TGTGCCAGCAGCTTAACGTACTCCTACGAGCAGTACTTC.

Written as DNA, the CDR3 is TGTGCCAGCAGTTTCCTAGCGGGACGATCCAATGAGCAGTTCTTC. Protein: CASSFLAGRSNEQFF. The gene calls are TRBV6-6 and TRBJ2-1, with 9 bases matching TRBD2. V lost 4 bases, J lost 6 bases, and 7 bases stayed unmatched. Germline V lookup: CDR1 MNHNY, CDR2 SVGAGI (reference sequence). This CDR3 is 15 amino acids long.

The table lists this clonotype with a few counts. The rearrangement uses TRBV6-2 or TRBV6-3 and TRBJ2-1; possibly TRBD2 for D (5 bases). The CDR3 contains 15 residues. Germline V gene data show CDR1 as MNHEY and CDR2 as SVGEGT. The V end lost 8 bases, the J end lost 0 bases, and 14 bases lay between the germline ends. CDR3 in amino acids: CASHSAGGSYNEQFF. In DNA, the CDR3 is TGTGCCAGCCACTCCGCGGGTGGCTCCTACAATGAGCAGTTCTTC.

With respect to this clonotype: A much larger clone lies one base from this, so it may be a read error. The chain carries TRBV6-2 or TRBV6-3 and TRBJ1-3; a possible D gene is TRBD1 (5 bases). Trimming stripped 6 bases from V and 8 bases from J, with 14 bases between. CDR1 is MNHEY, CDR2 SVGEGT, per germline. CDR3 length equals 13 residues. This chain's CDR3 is CASRRGLGDTIYF. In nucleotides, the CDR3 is TGTGCCAGCAGGAGGGGTCTCGGAGACACCATATATTTT.

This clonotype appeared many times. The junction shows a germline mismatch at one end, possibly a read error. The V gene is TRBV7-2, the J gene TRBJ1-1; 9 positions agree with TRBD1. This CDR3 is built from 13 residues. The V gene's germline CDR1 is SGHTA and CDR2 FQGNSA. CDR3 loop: CARSAGQGTEAFF. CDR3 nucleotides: TGTGCCCGCAGCGCGGGACAGGGAACTGAAGCTTTCTTT.

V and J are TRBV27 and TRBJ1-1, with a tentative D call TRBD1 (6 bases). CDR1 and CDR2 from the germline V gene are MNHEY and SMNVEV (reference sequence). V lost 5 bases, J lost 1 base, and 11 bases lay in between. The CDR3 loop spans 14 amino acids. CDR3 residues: CASSRGGENTEAFF. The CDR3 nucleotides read TGTGCCAGCAGTAGGGGGGGGGAGAACACTGAAGCTTTCTTT.

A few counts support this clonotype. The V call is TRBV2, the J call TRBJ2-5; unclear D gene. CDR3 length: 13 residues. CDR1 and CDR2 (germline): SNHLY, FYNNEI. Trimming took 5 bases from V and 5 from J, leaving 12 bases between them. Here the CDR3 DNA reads TGTGCCAGCAGTAGATACGCGACGGAGACCCAGTACTTC. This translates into CASSRYATETQYF.

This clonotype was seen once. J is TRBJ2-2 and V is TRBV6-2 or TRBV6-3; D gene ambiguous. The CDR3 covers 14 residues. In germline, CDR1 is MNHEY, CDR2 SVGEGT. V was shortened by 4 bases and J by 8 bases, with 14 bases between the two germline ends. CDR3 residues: CASSSSYSTGELFF. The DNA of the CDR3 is TGTGCCAGCAGTTCCTCCTATTCCACAGGGGAGCTGTTTTTT.

CDR3 DNA sequence: TGTGCCAGCAGTTTCCCCGGTCTTGTATCTGGCTACACCTTC. Protein: CASSFPGLVSGYTF. The rearrangement links TRBV28 to TRBJ1-2, with D hard to call. CDR1 is MDHEN and CDR2 is SYDVKM in the germline V gene. This CDR3 spans 14 amino acids. V lost 3 bases, J lost 7 bases, and 15 bases lay in between.

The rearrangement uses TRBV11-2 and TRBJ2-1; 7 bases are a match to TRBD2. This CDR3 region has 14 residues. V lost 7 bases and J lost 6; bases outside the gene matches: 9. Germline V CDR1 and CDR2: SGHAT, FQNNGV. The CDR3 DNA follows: TGTGCCAGCACTTCGGGACTATCGATCAATGAGCAGTTCTTC. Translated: CASTSGLSINEQFF.

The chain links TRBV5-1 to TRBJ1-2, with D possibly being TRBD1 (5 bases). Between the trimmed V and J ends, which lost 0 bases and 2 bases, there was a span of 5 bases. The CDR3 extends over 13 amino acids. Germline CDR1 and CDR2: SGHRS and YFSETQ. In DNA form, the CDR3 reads TGCGCCAGCAGCTTGGGGACAAACTATGGCTACACCTTC. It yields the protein CASSLGTNYGYTF.

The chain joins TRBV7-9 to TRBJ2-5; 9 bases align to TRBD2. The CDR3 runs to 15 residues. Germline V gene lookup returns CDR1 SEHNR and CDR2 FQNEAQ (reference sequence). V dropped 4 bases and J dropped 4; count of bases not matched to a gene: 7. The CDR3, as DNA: TGTGCCAGCAGCTCCGGGACTAGCCGGGCAGAGACCCAGTACTTC. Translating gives CASSSGTSRAETQYF.

CDR3 loop: CASSSRVGADTQYF. The DNA of the CDR3 is TGTGCCAGCAGCTCGCGGGTTGGCGCAGATACGCAGTATTTT. The chain carries TRBV7-2 and TRBJ2-3, with D possibly TRBD2 on 5 matching bases. Trimming cost V 4 bases and J 4 bases, with 12 bases left between them. Germline loops: CDR1 SGHTA, CDR2 FQGNSA. This CDR3 region has 14 residues.

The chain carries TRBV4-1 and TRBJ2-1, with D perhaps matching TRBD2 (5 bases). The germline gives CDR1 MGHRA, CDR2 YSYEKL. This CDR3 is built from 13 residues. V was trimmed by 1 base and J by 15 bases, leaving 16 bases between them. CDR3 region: CASSQGIGARGFF. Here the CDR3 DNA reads TGCGCCAGCAGCCAAGGTATCGGAGCCCGGGGGTTCTTC.

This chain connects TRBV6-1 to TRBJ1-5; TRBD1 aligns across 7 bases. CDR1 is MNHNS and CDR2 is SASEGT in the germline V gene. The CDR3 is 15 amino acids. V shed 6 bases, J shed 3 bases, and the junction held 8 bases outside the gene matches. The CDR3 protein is CASRDSGTVNQPQHF. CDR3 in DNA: TGTGCCAGCAGAGATTCCGGGACAGTCAATCAGCCCCAGCATTTT.